The 16 T cell receptor beta chains in this list originate from one sample, sequenced in a study of OX40 agonist ivuxolimab in advanced cancers. Measured with immunoSEQ multiplex PCR; TCRdb has only the in-frame clones, and not every one. The repertoire includes tens of thousands of clones, around 90% of them detected once, and roughly 9.4% sits in the top ten. The sequencing used CD4+ or CD8+ T cells sorted from blood, collected in a trial of the OX40 agonist ivuxolimab. These TCRs come from an adult with an advanced solid tumor such as melanoma, head and neck, liver or kidney cancer.

This chain connects TRBV28 to TRBJ2-7, with 9 bases identical to TRBD2. V lost 5 bases, J lost 2 bases, and 4 bases stayed unmatched. This CDR3 has 14 residues. Per germline, CDR1 MDHEN and CDR2 SYDVKM. The CDR3 is CASSNSGGPYEQYF. CDR3 coding DNA: TGTGCCAGCAGTAATAGCGGGGGCCCCTACGAGCAGTACTTC.

This chain uses TRBV6-5 with TRBJ2-7; a weak D match, TRBD1 (6 bases). The CDR3 loop spans 12 amino acids. V lost 9 bases and J 3 bases, leaving 12 bases between the germline ends. The germline V gene encodes CDR1 MNHEY and CDR2 SVGAGI. CDR3 protein: CASGDKNYEQYF. DNA for the CDR3: TGTGCCAGTGGGGACAAGAACTACGAGCAGTACTTC.

The chain employs TRBV6-5 and TRBJ1-1; no firm D call. Germline CDR1 MNHEY, CDR2 SVGAGI. Trimming stripped 5 bases from V and 1 base from J, with 8 bases between. CDR3 length: 13 amino acids. CDR3 in DNA: TGTGCCAGCAGTCCAGGATGGAACACTGAAGCTTTCTTT. It translates to CASSPGWNTEAFF.

The rearrangement uses TRBV5-6 and TRBJ1-1; possible D gene TRBD1, 6 bases. Looked up from germline, CDR1 is SGHDT and CDR2 is YYEEEE. The CDR3 length is 15 residues. V lost 0 bases, J lost 5 bases, and 14 bases lay in between. The CDR3 DNA reads TGTGCCAGCAGCTTGGGCCAGGGGATCAGGACTGAAGCTTTCTTT. Its translation: CASSLGQGIRTEAFF. The full variable domain, completed using reference TRBV5-6 and TRBJ1-1, is DAGVTQSPTHLIKTRGQQVTLRCSPKSGHDTVSWYQQALGQGPQFIFQYYEEEERQRGNFPDRFSGHQFPNYSSELNVNALLLGDSALYLCASSLGQGIRTEAFFGQGTRLTVV.

This clone was observed a single time. The chain combines TRBV7-3 with TRBJ1-2, with 7 bases fitting TRBD1. This CDR3 comprises 14 residues. With V trimmed by 5 bases and J by 5 bases, 8 bases remained unmatched. CDR1 is SGHTA, CDR2 FQGTGA, per germline. CDR3 residues: CASSPRDRQYGYTF. The CDR3 coding sequence is TGTGCCAGCAGCCCGCGGGACAGACAGTATGGCTACACCTTC.

The chain recombines TRBV4-1 with TRBJ2-7, with 12 bases lining up with TRBD2. Germline V gene sequence: CDR1 MGHRA, CDR2 YSYEKL. CDR3 size: 15 residues. The ends lost 3 bases at V and 0 bases at J; junction bases unmatched: 0. The CDR3 coding sequence is TGCGCCAGCAGCCAGACTAGCGGGAGCTCCTACGAGCAGTACTTC. This gives the protein CASSQTSGSSYEQYF.

The chain employs TRBV5-6 and TRBJ2-7; D remains unclear. The CDR3 consists of 14 residues. V was trimmed by 3 bases and J by 2 bases, leaving 12 bases between them. Germline-derived CDR1 and CDR2 are SGHDT and YYEEEE. Here the CDR3 DNA reads TGTGCCAGCAGCTCCAGGTCGGCACCCTACGAGCAGTACTTC. It encodes CASSSRSAPYEQYF.

The chain links TRBV6-1 to TRBJ2-7; no firm D call. CDR1 is MNHNS and CDR2 is SASEGT in the germline V gene. The CDR3 loop spans 13 amino acids. Trimming cost V 6 bases and J 3 bases, with 12 bases left between them. The CDR3 DNA is TGTGCCAGCAGCTCGGCTGATCACTACGAGCAGTACTTC. Translated, it gives CASSSADHYEQYF.

This clone was seen more than once but under ten times. The chain has TRBV7-2 and TRBJ2-1, with TRBD1 matching 7 bases. Germline V lookup: CDR1 SGHTA, CDR2 FQGNSA. The CDR3 extends over 15 amino acids. The J segment lost 7 bases and the V segment lost 1 base, leaving 7 bases of the junction unmatched. The DNA for the CDR3 is TGTGCCAGCAGCTTAGACCCAGGGGGTGTGAATGAGCAGTTCTTC. It specifies CASSLDPGGVNEQFF.

This chain uses TRBV9 with TRBJ2-1; 10 bases agree with TRBD1. The germline gives CDR1 SGDLS, CDR2 YYNGEE. After removal of 3 bases from V and 2 bases from J, the junction contained 5 bases not matched to a gene. CDR3 length: 16 residues. The CDR3 DNA reads TGTGCCAGCAGCGGATGGACAGGGGGAACCTACAATGAGCAGTTCTTC. Translating gives CASSGWTGGTYNEQFF.

The chain uses TRBV19 and TRBJ2-7; the D gene is possibly TRBD2 (5 bases). This CDR3 has 15 amino acids. The V end lost 5 bases, the J end lost 0 bases, and 14 bases lay between the germline ends. CDR1 LNHDA and CDR2 SQIVND come from the germline V gene (reference sequence). The CDR3 here is CASSLSVLSSYEQYF. As DNA, the CDR3 is TGTGCCAGTAGTCTTAGCGTCCTGAGCTCCTACGAGCAGTACTTC.

The J gene is TRBJ2-7, the V gene TRBV27; 11 nucleotides line up with TRBD2. V shed 3 bases and J 0 bases; nucleotides not matched to a gene: 1. The germline gives CDR1 MNHEY, CDR2 SMNVEV (reference sequence). The length of the CDR3 is 15 residues. The CDR3: CASSFGTSGSYEQYF. CDR3 DNA sequence: TGTGCCAGCAGTTTCGGGACTAGCGGCTCCTACGAGCAGTACTTC.

The chain employs TRBV5-1 and TRBJ1-3, with a weak D call TRBD1 (6 bases). From germline, CDR1 is SGHRS and CDR2 YFSETQ. This CDR3 is 14 amino acids long. Trimming left V 0 bases short and J 2 bases short, with 6 bases between. CDR3 in DNA: TGCGCCAGCAGCTTGGGGACAGCTGGAAACACCATATATTTT. Protein product: CASSLGTAGNTIYF.

The chain couples TRBV5-4 to TRBJ1-6, with no clear D. The V gene lost 0 bases and the J gene lost 0 bases, with 7 bases spanning the gap. Germline V gene sequence: CDR1 SGHNT, CDR2 YYREEE (reference sequence). The length of the CDR3 is 16 residues. The CDR3 coding sequence is TGTGCCAGCAGCTTGGGGGAGAGCTCCTATAATTCACCCCTCCACTTT. The encoded protein is CASSLGESSYNSPLHF.

J is TRBJ2-6 and V is TRBV5-5; D may correspond to TRBD1 or TRBD2 (6 bases each). Germline V gives CDR1 SGHKS, CDR2 YYEKEE (reference sequence). Trimming pared 0 bases from V and 0 bases from J, leaving 13 bases between. The CDR3 sequence is 18 residues long. CDR3 bases: TGTGCCAGCAGCTTGGTTGGGGGGCCCAGCTCTGGGGCCAACGTCCTGACTTTC. Translated: CASSLVGGPSSGANVLTF.

J is TRBJ2-7 and V is TRBV10-3, with a possible D match to TRBD2 (6 bases). Germline CDR1 and CDR2: ENHRY and SYGVKD. The V end was cut by 8 bases, the J end by 4 bases, with 12 bases between. CDR3 length: 12 amino acids. CDR3 in DNA: TGTGCCATCTCGCCGGAGGGGTACGAGCAGTACTTC. This encodes CAISPEGYEQYF.